Below, one TCR beta chain is given with its context. As yet, its antigen is unknown. The CDR3 loop spans 13 amino acids. Germline CDR1 and CDR2: MNHEY and SMNVEV (reference sequence). J was trimmed by 8 bases and V by 2 bases; bases with no gene match: 2. These data originate in a study of response to subunit inactivated influenza vaccine. Each CDR3 protein is one row after TCRdb ran MiXCR on the RT-PCR reads. The sample contains hundreds of thousands of distinct CDR3 sequences, roughly 8.2% of which appear only once. The study's findings and limits: Researchers suggested that each seasonal influenza vaccination recruits few new T cells.

This TCR was recovered from a man between 50 and 69 years old who received an inactivated influenza vaccine. The rearrangement uses TRBV27 and TRBJ2-1; 8 nucleotides line up with TRBD2. The sample here was PBMCs from blood, taken less than 25 months after vaccination. The CDR3 spells CASSLKREYEQFF. CDR3 nucleotides: TGTGCCAGCAGTTTAAAGCGGGAGTATGAGCAGTTCTTC.